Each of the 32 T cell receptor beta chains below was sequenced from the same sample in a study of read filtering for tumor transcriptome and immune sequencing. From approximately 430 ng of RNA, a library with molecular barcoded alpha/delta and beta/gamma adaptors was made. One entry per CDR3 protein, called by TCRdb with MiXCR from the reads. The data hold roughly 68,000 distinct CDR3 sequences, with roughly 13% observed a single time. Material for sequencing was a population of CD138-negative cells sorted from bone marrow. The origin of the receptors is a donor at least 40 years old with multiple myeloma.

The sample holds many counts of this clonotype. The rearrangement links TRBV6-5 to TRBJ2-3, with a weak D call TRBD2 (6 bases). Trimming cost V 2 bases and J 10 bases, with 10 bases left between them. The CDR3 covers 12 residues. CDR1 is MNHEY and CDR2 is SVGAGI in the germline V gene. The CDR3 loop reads CASSYRAGPQYF. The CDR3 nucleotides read TGTGCCAGCAGTTACCGGGCGGGACCGCAGTATTTT.

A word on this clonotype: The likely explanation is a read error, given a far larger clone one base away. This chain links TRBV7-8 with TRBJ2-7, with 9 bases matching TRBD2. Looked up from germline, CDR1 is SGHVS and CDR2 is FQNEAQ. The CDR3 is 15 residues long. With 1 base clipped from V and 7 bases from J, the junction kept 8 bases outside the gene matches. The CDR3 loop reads CASSLVAGVYNEQYF. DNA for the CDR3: TGTGCCAGCAGCTTAGTAGCGGGGGTATACAATGAGCAGTACTTC.

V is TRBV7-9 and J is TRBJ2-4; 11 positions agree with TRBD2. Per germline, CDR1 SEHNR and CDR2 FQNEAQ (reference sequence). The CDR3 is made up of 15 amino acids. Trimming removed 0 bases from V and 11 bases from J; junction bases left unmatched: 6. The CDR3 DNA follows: TGTGCCAGCAGCTTAGCCCCACTAGCGGGAGAGGTTCAGTACTTC. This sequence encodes CASSLAPLAGEVQYF.

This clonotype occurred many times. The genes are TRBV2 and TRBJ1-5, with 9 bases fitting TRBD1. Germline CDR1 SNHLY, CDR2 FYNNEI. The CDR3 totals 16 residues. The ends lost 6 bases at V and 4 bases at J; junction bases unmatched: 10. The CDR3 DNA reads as TGTGCCAGCAGCGTCCCCGGGACAGGGCCGAATCAGCCCCAGCATTTT. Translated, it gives CASSVPGTGPNQPQHF.

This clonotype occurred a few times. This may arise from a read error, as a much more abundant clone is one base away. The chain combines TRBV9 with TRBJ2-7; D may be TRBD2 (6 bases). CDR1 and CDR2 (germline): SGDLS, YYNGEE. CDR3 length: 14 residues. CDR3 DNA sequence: TGTGTCAGCAGCACCCGACTAGAAAGTTACGAGCAGTACTTC. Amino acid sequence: CVSSTRLESYEQYF.

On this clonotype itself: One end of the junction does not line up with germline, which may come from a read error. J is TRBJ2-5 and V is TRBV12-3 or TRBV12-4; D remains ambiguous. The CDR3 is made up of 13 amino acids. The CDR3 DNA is TGTGCCAGCAGTTTGGAACGGCAAGAGACCCAGCACTTC. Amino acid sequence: CASSLERQETQHF.

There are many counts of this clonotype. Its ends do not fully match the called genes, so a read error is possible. The CDR3, as DNA: TGTGCCAGCAGCTCGGAAGGGGCGGGACTGCCTAGCCACTTC. It encodes CASSSEGAGLPSHF. V gene TRBV7-9 combines with J gene TRBJ2-4; tentatively, D is TRBD2 (6 bases). The CDR3 totals 14 residues. Germline values: CDR1 SEHNR, CDR2 FQNEAQ (reference sequence). The entire variable domain, with the rest obtained from reference TRBV7-9 and TRBJ2-4, is as follows: DTGVSQNPRHKITKRGQNVTFRCDPISEHNRLYWYRQTLGQGPEFLTYFQNEAQLEKSRLLSDRFSAERPKGSFSTLEIQRTEQGDSAMYLCASSSEGAGLPSHFGAGTRLSVL.

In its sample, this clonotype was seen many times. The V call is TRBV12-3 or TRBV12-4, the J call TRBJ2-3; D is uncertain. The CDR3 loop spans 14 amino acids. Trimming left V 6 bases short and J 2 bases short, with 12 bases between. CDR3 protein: CASSPDWPTDTQYF. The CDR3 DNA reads TGTGCCAGCAGCCCAGACTGGCCCACAGATACGCAGTATTTT.

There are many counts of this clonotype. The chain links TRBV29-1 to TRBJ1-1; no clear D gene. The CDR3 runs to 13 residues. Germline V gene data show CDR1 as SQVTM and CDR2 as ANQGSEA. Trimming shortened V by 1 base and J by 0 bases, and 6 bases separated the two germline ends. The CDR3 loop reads CSVEVGVNTEAFF. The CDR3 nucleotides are TGCAGCGTTGAAGTTGGCGTGAACACTGAAGCTTTCTTT.

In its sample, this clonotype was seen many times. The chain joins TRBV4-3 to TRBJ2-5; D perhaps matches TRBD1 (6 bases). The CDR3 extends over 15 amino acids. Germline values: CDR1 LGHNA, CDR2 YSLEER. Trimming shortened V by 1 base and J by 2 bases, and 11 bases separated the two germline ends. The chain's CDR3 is CASSQGTGPQETQYF. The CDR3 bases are TGCGCCAGCAGCCAAGGAACAGGGCCTCAAGAGACCCAGTACTTC.

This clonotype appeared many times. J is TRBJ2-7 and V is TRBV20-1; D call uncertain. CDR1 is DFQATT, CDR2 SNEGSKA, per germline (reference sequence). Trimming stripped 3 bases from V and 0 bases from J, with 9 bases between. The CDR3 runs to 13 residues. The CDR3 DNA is TGCAGTGCTAGTTACCGGTACTCCTACGAGCAGTACTTC. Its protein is CSASYRYSYEQYF.

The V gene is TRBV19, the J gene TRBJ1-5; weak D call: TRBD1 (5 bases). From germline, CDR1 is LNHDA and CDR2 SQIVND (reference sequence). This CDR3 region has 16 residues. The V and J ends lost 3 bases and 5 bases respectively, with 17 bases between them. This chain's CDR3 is CASSIPWGELDQPQHF. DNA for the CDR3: TGTGCCAGTAGTATCCCATGGGGGGAGTTGGATCAGCCCCAGCATTTT.

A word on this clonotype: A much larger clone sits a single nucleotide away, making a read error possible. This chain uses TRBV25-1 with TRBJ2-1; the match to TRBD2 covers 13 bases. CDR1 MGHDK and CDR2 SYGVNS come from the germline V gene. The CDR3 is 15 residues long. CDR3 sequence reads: CASRRTSGSYNEQSF. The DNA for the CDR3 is TGTGCCAGCAGAAGGACTAGCGGGAGCTACAATGAGCAGTCCTTC.

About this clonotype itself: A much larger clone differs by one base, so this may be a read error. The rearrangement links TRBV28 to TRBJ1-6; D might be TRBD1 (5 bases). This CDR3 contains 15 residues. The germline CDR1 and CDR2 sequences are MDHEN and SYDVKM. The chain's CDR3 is CARSFPGTYNSPLHF. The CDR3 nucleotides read TGTGCCCGCAGTTTCCCAGGGACCTATAATTCACCCCTCCACTTT.

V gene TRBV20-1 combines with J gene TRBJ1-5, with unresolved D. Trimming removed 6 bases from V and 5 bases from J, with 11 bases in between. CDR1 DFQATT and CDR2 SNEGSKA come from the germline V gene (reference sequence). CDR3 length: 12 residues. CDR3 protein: CSAPRRDQPQHF. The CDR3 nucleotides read TGCAGTGCCCCGAGGCGGGATCAGCCCCAGCATTTT.

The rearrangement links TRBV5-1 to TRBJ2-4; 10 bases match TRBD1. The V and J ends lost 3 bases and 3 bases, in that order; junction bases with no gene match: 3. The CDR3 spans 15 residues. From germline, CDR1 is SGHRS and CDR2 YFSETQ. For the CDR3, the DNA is TGCGCCAGCAGCTCCGGACAGGGGGACAAAAACATTCAGTACTTC. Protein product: CASSSGQGDKNIQYF.

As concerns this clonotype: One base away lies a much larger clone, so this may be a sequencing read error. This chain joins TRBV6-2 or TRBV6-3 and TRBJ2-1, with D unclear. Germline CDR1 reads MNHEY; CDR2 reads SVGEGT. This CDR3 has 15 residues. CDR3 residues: CASSYGQVMTDEQLF. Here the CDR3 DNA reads TGTGCCAGCAGTTACGGTCAGGTCATGACGGATGAGCAGCTCTTC.

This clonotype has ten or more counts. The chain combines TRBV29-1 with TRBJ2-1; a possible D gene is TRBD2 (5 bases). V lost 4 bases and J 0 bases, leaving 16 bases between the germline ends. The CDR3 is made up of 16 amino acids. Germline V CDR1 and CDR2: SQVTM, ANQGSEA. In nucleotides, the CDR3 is TGCAGCGTTGGATCTAGCCCCTGGAGCTCCTACAATGAGCAGTTCTTC. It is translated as CSVGSSPWSSYNEQFF.

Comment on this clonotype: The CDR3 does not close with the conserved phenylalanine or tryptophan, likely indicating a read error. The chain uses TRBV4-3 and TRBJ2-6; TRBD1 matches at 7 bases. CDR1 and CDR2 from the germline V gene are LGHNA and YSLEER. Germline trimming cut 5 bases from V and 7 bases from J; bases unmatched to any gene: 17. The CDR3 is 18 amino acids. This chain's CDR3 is CASSGRRQGSSEANVLTS. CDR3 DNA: TGCGCCAGCAGCGGCCGACGACAGGGAAGCTCTGAAGCCAACGTCCTGACTTCC.

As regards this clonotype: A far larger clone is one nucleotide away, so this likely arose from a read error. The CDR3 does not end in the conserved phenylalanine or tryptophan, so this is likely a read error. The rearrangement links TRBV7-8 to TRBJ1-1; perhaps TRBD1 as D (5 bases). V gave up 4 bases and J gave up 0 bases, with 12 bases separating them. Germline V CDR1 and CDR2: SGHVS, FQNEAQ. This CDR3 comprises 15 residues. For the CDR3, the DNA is TGTGCCAGCAGCTCGAGGACACCCTTGAACACTGAAGCTTTCATT. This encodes CASSSRTPLNTEAFI.

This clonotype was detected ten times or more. Here the CDR3 DNA reads TGTGCCAGCAGTCGCCTTCTACAGGGGGGCACGCATTCCTACGAGCAGTACTTC. Its translation is CASSRLLQGGTHSYEQYF. The chain carries TRBV6-2 or TRBV6-3 and TRBJ2-7; 8 bases agree with TRBD1. This CDR3 has 18 amino acids. V gave up 5 bases and J gave up 1 base; unmatched junction bases: 16. The germline V gene has CDR1 MNHEY and CDR2 SVGEGT.

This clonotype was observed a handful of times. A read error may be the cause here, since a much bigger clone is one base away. The CDR3 DNA follows: TGCGCCAGCAGTTGGTCGAACACTGGAGCTTTCTTT. This gives the protein CASSWSNTGAFF. V gene TRBV5-1 combines with J gene TRBJ1-1; D is unresolved. CDR3 length: 12 amino acids. The germline V gene encodes CDR1 SGHRS and CDR2 YFSETQ.

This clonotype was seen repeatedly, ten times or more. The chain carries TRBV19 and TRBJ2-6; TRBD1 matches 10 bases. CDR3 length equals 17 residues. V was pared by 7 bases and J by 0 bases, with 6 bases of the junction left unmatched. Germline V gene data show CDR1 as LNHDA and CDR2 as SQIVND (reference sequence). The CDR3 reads CASMGQGRSSGANVLTF. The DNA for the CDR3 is TGTGCCAGTATGGGACAGGGGCGAAGCTCTGGGGCCAACGTCCTGACTTTC.

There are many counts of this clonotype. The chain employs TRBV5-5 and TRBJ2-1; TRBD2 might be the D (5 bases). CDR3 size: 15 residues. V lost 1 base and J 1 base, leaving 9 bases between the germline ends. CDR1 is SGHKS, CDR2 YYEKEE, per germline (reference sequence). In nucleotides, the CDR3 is TGTGCCAGCAGCTTGTCCGGGGTATCCTACAATGAGCAGTTCTTC. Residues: CASSLSGVSYNEQFF.

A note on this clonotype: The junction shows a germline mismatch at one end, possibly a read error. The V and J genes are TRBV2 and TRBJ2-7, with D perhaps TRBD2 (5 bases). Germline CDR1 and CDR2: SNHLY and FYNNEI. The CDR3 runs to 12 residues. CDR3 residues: CASSRTDYKQYF. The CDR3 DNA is TGTGCCAGCAGTAGGACTGACTACAAGCAGTACTTC.

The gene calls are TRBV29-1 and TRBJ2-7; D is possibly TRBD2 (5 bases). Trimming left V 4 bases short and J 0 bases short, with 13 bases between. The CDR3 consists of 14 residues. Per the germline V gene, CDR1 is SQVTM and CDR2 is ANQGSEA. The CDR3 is CSVVLTISSYEQYF. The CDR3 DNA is TGCAGCGTTGTGTTGACTATAAGCTCCTACGAGCAGTACTTC.

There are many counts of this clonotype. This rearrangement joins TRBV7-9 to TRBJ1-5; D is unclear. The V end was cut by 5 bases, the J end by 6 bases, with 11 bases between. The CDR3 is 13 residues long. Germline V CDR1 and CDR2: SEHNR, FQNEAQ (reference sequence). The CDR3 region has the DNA TGTGCCAGCAGCCACAGCCCTAGTCAGCCCCAGCATTTT. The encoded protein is CASSHSPSQPQHF.

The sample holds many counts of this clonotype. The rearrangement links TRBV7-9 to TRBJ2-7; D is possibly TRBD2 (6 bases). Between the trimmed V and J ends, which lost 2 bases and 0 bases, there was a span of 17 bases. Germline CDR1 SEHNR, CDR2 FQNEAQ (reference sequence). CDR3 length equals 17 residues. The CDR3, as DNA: TGTGCCAGCAGCTTAACTAGCACCTACTCGGGCTCCTACGAGCAGTACTTC. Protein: CASSLTSTYSGSYEQYF.

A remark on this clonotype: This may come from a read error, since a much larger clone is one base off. CDR3 DNA sequence: TGTGCCAGCAGCTTGGCTAGCGGGATCTCCGGGGAGCTGTCTTTT. Its translation: CASSLASGISGELSF. The rearrangement links TRBV7-9 to TRBJ2-2; TRBD2 agrees at 9 bases. CDR1 SEHNR and CDR2 FQNEAQ come from the germline V gene (reference sequence). This CDR3 is 15 amino acids long. Together with reference TRBV7-9 and TRBJ2-2, the CDR3 gives the full variable domain: DTGVSQNPRHKITKRGQNVTFRCDPISEHNRLYWYRQTLGQGPEFLTYFQNEAQLEKSRLLSDRFSAERPKGSFSTLEIQRTEQGDSAMYLCASSLASGISGELSFGEGSRLTVL.

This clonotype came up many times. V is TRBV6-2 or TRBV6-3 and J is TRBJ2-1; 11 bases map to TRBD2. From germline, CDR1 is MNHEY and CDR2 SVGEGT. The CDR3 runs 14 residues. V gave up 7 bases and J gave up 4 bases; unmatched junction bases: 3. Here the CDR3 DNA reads TGTGCCAGCAAGGGACTAGCGGTTTACAATGAGCAGTTCTTC. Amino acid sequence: CASKGLAVYNEQFF.

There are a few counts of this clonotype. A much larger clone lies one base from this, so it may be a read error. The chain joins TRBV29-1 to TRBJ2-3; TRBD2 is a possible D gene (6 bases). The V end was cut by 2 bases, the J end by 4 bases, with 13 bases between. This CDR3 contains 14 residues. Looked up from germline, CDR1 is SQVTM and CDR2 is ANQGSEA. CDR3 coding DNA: TGCAGCGTTGAAAGGCGGGACTTCGCAGATACGCAGTATTTT. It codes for CSVERRDFADTQYF.

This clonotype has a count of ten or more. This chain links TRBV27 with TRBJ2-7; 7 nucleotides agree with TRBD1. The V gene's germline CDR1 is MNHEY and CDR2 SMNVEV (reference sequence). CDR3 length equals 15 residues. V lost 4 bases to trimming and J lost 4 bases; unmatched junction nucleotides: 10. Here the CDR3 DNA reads TGTGCCAGCAGTTACTTCATCGGGACAGCTTACGAGCAGTACTTC. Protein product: CASSYFIGTAYEQYF.